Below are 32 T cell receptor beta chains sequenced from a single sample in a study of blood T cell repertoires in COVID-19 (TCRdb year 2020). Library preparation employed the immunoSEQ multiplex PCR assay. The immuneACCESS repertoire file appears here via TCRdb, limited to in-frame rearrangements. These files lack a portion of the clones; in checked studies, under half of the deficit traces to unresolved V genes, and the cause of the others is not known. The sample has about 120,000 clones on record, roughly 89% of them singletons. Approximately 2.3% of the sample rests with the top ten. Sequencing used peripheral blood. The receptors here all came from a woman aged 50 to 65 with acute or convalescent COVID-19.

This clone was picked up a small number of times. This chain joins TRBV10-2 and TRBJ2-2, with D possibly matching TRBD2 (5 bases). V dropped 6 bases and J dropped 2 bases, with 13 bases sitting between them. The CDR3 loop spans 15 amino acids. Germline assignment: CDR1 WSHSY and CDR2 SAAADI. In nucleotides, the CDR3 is TGCGCCAGCAGAAGGGAGACATCAAACACCGGGGAGCTGTTTTTT. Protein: CASRRETSNTGELFF.

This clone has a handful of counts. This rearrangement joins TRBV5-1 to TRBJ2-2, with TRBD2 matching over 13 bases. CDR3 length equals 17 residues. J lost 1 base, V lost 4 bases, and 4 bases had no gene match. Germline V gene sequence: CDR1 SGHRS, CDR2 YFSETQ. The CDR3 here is CASSPGLAGVNTGELFF. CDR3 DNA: TGCGCCAGCAGCCCTGGACTAGCGGGAGTGAACACCGGGGAGCTGTTTTTT.

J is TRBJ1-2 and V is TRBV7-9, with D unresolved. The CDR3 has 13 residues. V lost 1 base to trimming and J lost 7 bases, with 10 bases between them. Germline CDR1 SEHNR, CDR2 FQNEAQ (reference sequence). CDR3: CASSLGEGLGYTF. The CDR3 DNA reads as TGTGCCAGCAGCTTAGGAGAGGGCCTTGGCTACACCTTC.

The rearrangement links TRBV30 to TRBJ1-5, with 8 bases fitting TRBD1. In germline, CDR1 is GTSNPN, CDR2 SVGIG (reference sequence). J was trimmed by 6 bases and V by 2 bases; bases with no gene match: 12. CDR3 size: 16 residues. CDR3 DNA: TGTGCCTGGAGTCGGGGACAGGAGCTAGTAGGTCAGCCCCAGCATTTT. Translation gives CAWSRGQELVGQPQHF.

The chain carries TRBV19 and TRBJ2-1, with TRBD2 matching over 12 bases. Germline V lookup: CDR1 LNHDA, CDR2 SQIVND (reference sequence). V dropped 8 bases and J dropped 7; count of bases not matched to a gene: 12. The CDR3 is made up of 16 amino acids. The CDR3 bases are TGTGCCAGTTTCTCCCCAGGGACTAGCGGGCCGAATGAGCAGTTCTTC. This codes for CASFSPGTSGPNEQFF.

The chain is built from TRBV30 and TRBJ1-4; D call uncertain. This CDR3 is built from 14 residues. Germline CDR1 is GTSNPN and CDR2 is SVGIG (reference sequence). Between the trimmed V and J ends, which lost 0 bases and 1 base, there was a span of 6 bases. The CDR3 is CAWSVTRTNEKLFF. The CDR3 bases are TGTGCCTGGAGTGTAACTAGAACTAATGAAAAACTGTTTTTT.

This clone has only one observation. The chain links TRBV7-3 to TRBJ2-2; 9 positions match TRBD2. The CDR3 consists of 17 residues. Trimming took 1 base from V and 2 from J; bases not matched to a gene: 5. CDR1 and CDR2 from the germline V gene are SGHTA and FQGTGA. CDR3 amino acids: CASSLKAGGLNTGELFF. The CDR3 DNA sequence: TGTGCCAGCAGCTTAAAAGCGGGGGGACTCAACACCGGGGAGCTGTTTTTT.

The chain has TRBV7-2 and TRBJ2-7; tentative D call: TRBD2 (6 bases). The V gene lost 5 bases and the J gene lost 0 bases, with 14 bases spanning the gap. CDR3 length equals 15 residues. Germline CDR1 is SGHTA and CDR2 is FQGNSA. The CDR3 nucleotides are TGTGCCAGCAGCCCCCGGACTATAGGCTCCTACGAGCAGTACTTC. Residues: CASSPRTIGSYEQYF.

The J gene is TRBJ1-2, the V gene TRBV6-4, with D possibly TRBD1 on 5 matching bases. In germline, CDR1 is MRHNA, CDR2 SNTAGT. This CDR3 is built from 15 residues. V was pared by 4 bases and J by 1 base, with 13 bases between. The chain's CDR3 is CASSGWRDLNYGYTF. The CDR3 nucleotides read TGTGCCAGCAGTGGGTGGCGGGACCTTAACTATGGCTACACCTTC.

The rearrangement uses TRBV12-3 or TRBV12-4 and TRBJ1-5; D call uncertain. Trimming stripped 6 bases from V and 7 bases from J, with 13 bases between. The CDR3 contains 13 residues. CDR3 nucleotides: TGTGCCAGCAGCTACCGGGTCCACCAGCCCCAGCATTTT. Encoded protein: CASSYRVHQPQHF.

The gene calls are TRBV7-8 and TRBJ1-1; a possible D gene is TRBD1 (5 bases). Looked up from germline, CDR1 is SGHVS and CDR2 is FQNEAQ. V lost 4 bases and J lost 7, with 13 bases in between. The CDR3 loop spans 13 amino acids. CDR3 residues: CASSSGTGIEAFF. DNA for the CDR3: TGTGCCAGCAGCTCCGGCACAGGTATTGAAGCTTTCTTT.

The CDR3 DNA is TGTGCCATCAGACTCGGACCTAGGGGTGACAATGAGCAGTTCTTC. It codes for CAIRLGPRGDNEQFF. V is TRBV10-3 and J is TRBJ2-1; a possible D gene is TRBD1 (5 bases). CDR1 ENHRY and CDR2 SYGVKD come from the germline V gene. V was clipped by 6 bases and J by 5 bases, with 17 bases between them. The CDR3 has 15 residues.

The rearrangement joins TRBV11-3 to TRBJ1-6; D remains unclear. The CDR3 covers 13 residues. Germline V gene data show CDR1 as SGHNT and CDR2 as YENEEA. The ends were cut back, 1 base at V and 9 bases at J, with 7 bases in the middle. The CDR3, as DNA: TGTGCCAGCAGCTTAGGTGCCGGTTCACCCCTCCACTTT. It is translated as CASSLGAGSPLHF.

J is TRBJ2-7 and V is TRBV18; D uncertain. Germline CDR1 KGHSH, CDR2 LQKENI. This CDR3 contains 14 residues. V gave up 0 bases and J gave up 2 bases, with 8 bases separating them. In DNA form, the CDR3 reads TGTGCCAGCTCACCACCTAGAAATCCCTACGAGCAGTACTTC. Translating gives CASSPPRNPYEQYF.

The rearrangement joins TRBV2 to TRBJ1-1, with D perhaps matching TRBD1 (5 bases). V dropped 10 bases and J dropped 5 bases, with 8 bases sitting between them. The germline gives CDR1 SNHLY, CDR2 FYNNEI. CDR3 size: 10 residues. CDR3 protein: CATSGTEAFF. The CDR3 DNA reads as TGTGCCACCTCAGGGACTGAAGCTTTCTTT.

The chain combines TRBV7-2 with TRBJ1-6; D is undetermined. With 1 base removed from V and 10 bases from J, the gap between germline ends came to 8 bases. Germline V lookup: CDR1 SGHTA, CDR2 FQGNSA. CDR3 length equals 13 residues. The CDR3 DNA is TGTGCCAGCAGCTTAGTTGGAGGGTCACCCCTCCACTTT. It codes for CASSLVGGSPLHF.

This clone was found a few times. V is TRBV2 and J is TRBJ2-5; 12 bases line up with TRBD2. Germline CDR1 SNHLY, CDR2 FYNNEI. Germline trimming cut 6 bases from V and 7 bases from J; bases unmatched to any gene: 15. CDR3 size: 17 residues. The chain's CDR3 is CASSRPGLAGADGTQYF. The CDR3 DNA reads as TGTGCCAGCAGCAGACCGGGACTAGCGGGCGCCGACGGGACCCAGTACTTC. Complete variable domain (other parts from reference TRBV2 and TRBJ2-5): EPEVTQTPSHQVTQMGQEVILRCVPISNHLYFYWYRQILGQKVEFLVSFYNNEISEKSEIFDDQFSVERPDGSNFTLKIRSTKLEDSAMYFCASSRPGLAGADGTQYFGPGTRLLVL.

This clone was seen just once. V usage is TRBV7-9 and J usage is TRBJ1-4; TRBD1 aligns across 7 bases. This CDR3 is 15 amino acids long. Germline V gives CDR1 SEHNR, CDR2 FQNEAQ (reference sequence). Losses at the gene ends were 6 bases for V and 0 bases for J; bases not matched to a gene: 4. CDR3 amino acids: CASRPGQATNEKLFF. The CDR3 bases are TGTGCCAGCAGGCCAGGACAGGCAACTAATGAAAAACTGTTTTTT.

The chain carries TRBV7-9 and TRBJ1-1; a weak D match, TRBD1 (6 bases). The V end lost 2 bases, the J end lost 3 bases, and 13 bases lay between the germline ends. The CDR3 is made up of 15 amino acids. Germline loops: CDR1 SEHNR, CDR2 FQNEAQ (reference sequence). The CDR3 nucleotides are TGTGCCAGCAGCTTACCTCACAGGGAGTACACTGAAGCTTTCTTT. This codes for CASSLPHREYTEAFF.

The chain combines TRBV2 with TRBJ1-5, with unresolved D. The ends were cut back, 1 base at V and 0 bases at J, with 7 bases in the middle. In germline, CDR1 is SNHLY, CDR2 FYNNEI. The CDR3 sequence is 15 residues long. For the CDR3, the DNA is TGTGCCAGCAGTGAAGTTACAGTTAGCAATCAGCCCCAGCATTTT. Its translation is CASSEVTVSNQPQHF.

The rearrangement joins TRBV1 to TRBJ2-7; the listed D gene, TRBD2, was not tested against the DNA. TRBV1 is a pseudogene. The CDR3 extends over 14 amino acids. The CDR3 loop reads CTSSSSGNFYEQYF. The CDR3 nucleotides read TGCACCAGCAGCTCTAGCGGGAACTTCTACGAGCAGTACTTC.

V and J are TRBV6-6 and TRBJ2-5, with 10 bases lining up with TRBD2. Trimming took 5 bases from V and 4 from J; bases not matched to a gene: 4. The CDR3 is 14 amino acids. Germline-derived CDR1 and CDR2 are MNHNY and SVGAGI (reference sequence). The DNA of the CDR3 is TGTGCCAGCAGTCCATTAGCGGGGGGAGAGACCCAGTACTTC. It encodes CASSPLAGGETQYF.

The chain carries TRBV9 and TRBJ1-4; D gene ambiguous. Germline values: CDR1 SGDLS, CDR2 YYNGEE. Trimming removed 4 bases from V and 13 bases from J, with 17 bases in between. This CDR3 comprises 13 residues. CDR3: CASSPREGSGLFF. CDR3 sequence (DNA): TGTGCCAGCAGCCCGAGGGAGGGAAGTGGACTGTTTTTT.

CDR3 coding DNA: TGTGCTAGTGGTTCCCCTAATTTGAATGGCTACACCTTC. The encoded protein is CASGSPNLNGYTF. The chain carries TRBV12-5 and TRBJ1-2; D call uncertain. V dropped 4 bases and J dropped 6 bases, with 12 bases sitting between them. The CDR3 loop spans 13 amino acids. From germline, CDR1 is LGHNT and CDR2 FRNRAP.

CDR3 loop: CAWAGTEETQYF. The CDR3 DNA is TGTGCCTGGGCAGGGACAGAAGAGACCCAGTACTTC. The chain recombines TRBV30 with TRBJ2-5; 7 bases are shared with TRBD1. The CDR3 extends over 12 amino acids. The V and J ends lost 5 bases and 3 bases, in that order; junction bases with no gene match: 3. In germline, CDR1 is GTSNPN, CDR2 SVGIG (reference sequence).

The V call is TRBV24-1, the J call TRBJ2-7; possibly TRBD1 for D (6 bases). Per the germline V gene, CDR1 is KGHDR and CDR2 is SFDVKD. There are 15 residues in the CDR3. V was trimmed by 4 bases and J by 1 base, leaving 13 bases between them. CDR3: CATSDPGRGSYEQYF. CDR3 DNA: TGTGCCACCAGTGACCCGGGAAGGGGGTCCTACGAGCAGTACTTC.

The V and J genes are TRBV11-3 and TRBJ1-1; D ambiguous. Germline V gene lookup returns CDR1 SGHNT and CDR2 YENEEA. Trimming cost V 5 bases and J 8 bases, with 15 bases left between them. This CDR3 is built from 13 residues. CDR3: CASSPRLSPEAFF. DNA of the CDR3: TGTGCCAGCAGCCCGCGGTTGTCGCCCGAAGCTTTCTTT.

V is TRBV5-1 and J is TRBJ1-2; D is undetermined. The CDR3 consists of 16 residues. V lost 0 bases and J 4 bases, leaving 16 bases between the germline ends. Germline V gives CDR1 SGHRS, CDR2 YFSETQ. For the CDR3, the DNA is TGCGCCAGCAGCTTGGCCTCGGGGAAGAGGCCCTATGGCTACACCTTC. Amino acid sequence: CASSLASGKRPYGYTF. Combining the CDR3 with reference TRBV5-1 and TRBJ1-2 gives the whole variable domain KAGVTQTPRYLIKTRGQQVTLSCSPISGHRSVSWYQQTPGQGLQFLFEYFSETQRNKGNFPGRFSGRQFSNSRSEMNVSTLELGDSALYLCASSLASGKRPYGYTFGSGTRLTVV.

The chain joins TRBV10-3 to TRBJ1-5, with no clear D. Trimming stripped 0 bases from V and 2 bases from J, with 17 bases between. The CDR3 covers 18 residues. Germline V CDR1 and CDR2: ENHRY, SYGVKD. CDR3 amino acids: CAISESSGETVGNQPQHF. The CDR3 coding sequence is TGTGCCATCAGTGAGTCGAGCGGGGAGACTGTGGGCAATCAGCCCCAGCATTTT.

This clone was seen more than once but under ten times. For the CDR3, the DNA is TGTGCCAGCAGACCGACAGGGGATCGTCAAAAACTGTTTTTT. It encodes CASRPTGDRQKLFF. V and J are TRBV5-5 and TRBJ1-4; 8 nucleotides agree with TRBD1. The length of the CDR3 is 14 residues. The V and J ends lost 5 bases and 9 bases, in that order; junction bases with no gene match: 9. Germline CDR1 SGHKS, CDR2 YYEKEE (reference sequence).

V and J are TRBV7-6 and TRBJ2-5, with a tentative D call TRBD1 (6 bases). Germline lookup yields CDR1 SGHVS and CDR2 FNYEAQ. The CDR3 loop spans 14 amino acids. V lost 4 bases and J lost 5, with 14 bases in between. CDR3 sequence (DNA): TGTGCCAGCAGCTCCAGGGGCGGTGGGGAGACCCAGTACTTC. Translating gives CASSSRGGGETQYF.

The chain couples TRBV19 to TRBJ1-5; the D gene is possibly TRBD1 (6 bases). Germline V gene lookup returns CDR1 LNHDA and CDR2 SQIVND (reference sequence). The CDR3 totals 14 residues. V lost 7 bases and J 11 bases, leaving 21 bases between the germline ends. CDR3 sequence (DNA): TGTGCCAGTAACCAGGGACACCCGCCGGGGTCCCAGCATTTT. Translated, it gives CASNQGHPPGSQHF. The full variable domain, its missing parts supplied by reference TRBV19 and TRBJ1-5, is DGGITQSPKYLFRKEGQNVTLSCEQNLNHDAMYWYRQDPGQGLRLIYYSQIVNDFQKGDIAEGYSVSREKKESFPLTVTSAQKNPTAFYLCASNQGHPPGSQHFGDGTRLSIL.